The rows below give T cell receptor beta chains drawn from one sample of a study of blood T cell repertoires in COVID-19. TCRdb's copy holds only in-frame clones and misses some; the assay was immunoSEQ multiplex PCR. This sample has a few hundred thousand clones, with about 83% found just once. The sequenced sample was peripheral blood. Receptor source: a woman between 25 and 40 years old with COVID-19, enrolled during active disease. Each CDR3 is given with its conserved first and last residue. Each record gives: J gene, clone size, V gene, D gene, CDR3 protein, CDR3 DNA. D genes are given only for firm matches. Size tells how often a clone was seen (once, few, many) or the class of an expanded clone, and some rows leave it out.

>TRBJ1-6|.|TRBV7-2|.
CASSLAFSNSPLHF
TGTGCCAGCAGCTTAGCATTCTCCAATTCACCCCTCCACTTT
>TRBJ2-7|few|TRBV5-4|TRBD2
CASSLLAGGRYEQYF
TGTGCCAGCAGCCTCCTCGCGGGAGGGAGATACGAGCAGTACTTC
>TRBJ2-1|.|TRBV5-1|TRBD2
CASGLLASGGAGEQFF
TGCGCCAGCGGGCTACTCGCTAGCGGGGGGGCCGGTGAGCAGTTCTTC
>TRBJ2-1|.|TRBV11-2|TRBD2
CASSPPSGNYNEQFF
TGTGCCAGCAGCCCCCCTAGCGGGAACTACAATGAGCAGTTCTTC
>TRBJ2-5|.|TRBV30|TRBD1
CAWSDPDRAKETQYF
TGTGCCTGGAGCGATCCGGACAGGGCTAAGGAGACCCAGTACTTC
>TRBJ1-5|once|TRBV4-3|.
CASSQGAGVGQPQHF
TGCGCCAGCAGCCAAGGAGCGGGGGTAGGGCAGCCCCAGCATTTT
>TRBJ2-2|.|TRBV19|TRBD2
CATRVGGSVGELFF
TGTGCCACCCGAGTGGGGGGGTCTGTCGGGGAGCTGTTTTTT
>TRBJ1-6|few|TRBV9|.
CASSETESSYNSPLHF
TGTGCCAGCAGCGAAACAGAAAGCTCCTATAATTCACCCCTCCACTTT
>TRBJ1-4|.|TRBV7-9|TRBD1
CASSTRGRVEKLFF
TGTGCCAGCAGCACCAGGGGGCGCGTTGAAAAACTGTTTTTT
>TRBJ2-7|.|TRBV7-8|TRBD2
CASSLGTTDEQYF
TGTGCCAGCAGCCTAGGGACTACGGACGAGCAGTACTTC
>TRBJ2-7|once|TRBV30|TRBD1
CAWRKTGTGTYEQYF
TGTGCCTGGAGGAAAACTGGGACAGGTACCTACGAGCAGTACTTC
>TRBJ2-7|once|TRBV19|TRBD2
CASSSSGTVYEQYF
TGTGCCAGTAGTTCCAGCGGGACCGTCTACGAGCAGTACTTC
>TRBJ2-6|.|TRBV7-9|.
CASSWTVPGANVLTF
TGTGCCAGCAGCTGGACAGTTCCCGGGGCCAACGTCCTGACTTTC
>TRBJ2-1|.|TRBV11-2|TRBD2
CASSFFAGEWNEQFF
TGTGCCAGCAGCTTCTTCGCGGGAGAGTGGAATGAGCAGTTCTTC
>TRBJ2-7|.|TRBV4-3|.
CASSQADTEQYF
TGCGCCAGCAGCCAAGCAGACACCGAGCAGTACTTC
>TRBJ1-4|few|TRBV5-4|.
CASSNQGLREKLFF
TGTGCCAGCAGCAATCAGGGTCTAAGGGAAAAACTGTTTTTT
>TRBJ2-5|.|TRBV2|TRBD2
CAGLGRSVSGVETQYF
TGTGCCGGCCTCGGGCGTTCGGTTAGCGGGGTAGAGACCCAGTACTTC
>TRBJ2-1|.|TRBV7-3|TRBD2
CASSSTSGNYNEQFF
TGTGCCAGCAGCTCCACTAGCGGGAACTACAATGAGCAGTTCTTC
>TRBJ2-3|once|TRBV28|TRBD2
CASSSTSGVNTQYF
TGTGCCAGCAGTTCTACTAGCGGGGTAAATACGCAGTATTTT
>TRBJ2-7|.|TRBV5-4|.
CASSSTGWNEQYF
TGTGCCAGCAGCTCTACAGGGTGGAACGAGCAGTACTTC
>TRBJ2-5|few|TRBV4-3|.
CASSQGGFQETQYF
TGCGCCAGCAGCCAAGGGGGCTTTCAAGAGACCCAGTACTTC
>TRBJ1-6|.|TRBV5-1|TRBD1
CASSARDRVFSYNSPLHF
TGCGCCAGCAGCGCCCGGGACAGGGTCTTTTCCTATAATTCACCCCTCCACTTT
>TRBJ2-2|.|TRBV6-2/TRBV6-3|.
CASSYSSSWTGELFF
TGTGCCAGCAGTTACTCGTCTAGTTGGACCGGGGAGCTGTTTTTT
>TRBJ1-3|.|TRBV4-3|.
CASSDLVSSGNTIYF
TGCGCCAGCAGCGACCTAGTTAGCTCTGGAAACACCATATATTTT
>TRBJ2-1|.|TRBV18|.
CASSWRKTEQFF
TGTGCCAGCTCATGGCGGAAGACTGAGCAGTTCTTC
>TRBJ1-1|.|TRBV6-5|.
CASSYASTREAFF
TGTGCCAGCAGTTACGCCTCGACTCGTGAAGCTTTCTTT
>TRBJ2-5|.|TRBV7-9|.
CASSLGSGIETQYF
TGTGCCAGCAGCTTAGGGTCCGGGATAGAGACCCAGTACTTC
>TRBJ2-7|once|TRBV5-5|.
CASSTTGGVDEQYF
TGTGCCAGCAGCACCACAGGGGGGGTCGACGAGCAGTACTTC
>TRBJ1-1|.|TRBV7-9|.
CASSLVGAGDMNTEAFF
TGTGCCAGCAGCTTAGTAGGGGCAGGGGACATGAACACTGAAGCTTTCTTT
>TRBJ2-5|.|TRBV7-2|.
CASSLGTFQETQYF
TGTGCCAGCAGCTTAGGGACTTTCCAAGAGACCCAGTACTTC
>TRBJ2-7|.|TRBV27|TRBD2
CASTGTSETYEQYF
TGTGCCAGCACCGGGACTAGCGAAACCTACGAGCAGTACTTC
>TRBJ2-3|once|TRBV9|TRBD2
CASSVGRGGSDTQYF
TGTGCCAGCAGCGTAGGTCGGGGGGGCTCAGATACGCAGTATTTT
>TRBJ2-7|.|TRBV7-2|.
CASSSRHRYEQYF
TGTGCCAGCAGCTCGCGGCACCGCTACGAGCAGTACTTC
>TRBJ2-2|.|TRBV19|TRBD1
CASKGTGTPGELFF
TGTGCCAGTAAGGGGACAGGGACCCCCGGGGAGCTGTTTTTT
>TRBJ2-7|few|TRBV6-5|TRBD2
CASSLTSGAYEQYF
TGTGCCAGCAGTCTGACTAGCGGGGCCTACGAGCAGTACTTC
>TRBJ2-1|.|TRBV19|.
CASSSYNEQFF
TGTGCCAGTAGTTCGTACAATGAGCAGTTCTTC
>TRBJ2-7|.|TRBV18|.
CASSPEGAYEQYF
TGTGCCAGCTCACCTGAGGGTGCCTACGAGCAGTACTTC
>TRBJ1-1|.|TRBV7-6|TRBD1
CASSQRQGGTEAFF
TGTGCCAGCAGCCAAAGACAGGGGGGGACTGAAGCTTTCTTT
>TRBJ1-2|few|TRBV6-6|TRBD1
CASSSPGQGLYTF
TGTGCCAGCAGTTCACCGGGACAGGGGCTCTACACCTTC
>TRBJ2-3|.|TRBV28|TRBD2
CAIELAGEADTQYF
TGTGCCATCGAACTAGCGGGGGAGGCAGATACGCAGTATTTT
>TRBJ1-5|.|TRBV5-8|.
CASSFLRQPQHF
TGTGCCAGCAGCTTCCTGAGACAGCCCCAGCATTTT
>TRBJ2-2|.|TRBV6-2/TRBV6-3|.
CASSLWTLNTGELFF
TGTGCCAGCAGTTTATGGACACTGAACACCGGGGAGCTGTTTTTT
>TRBJ2-3|.|TRBV13|TRBD2
CASSLGGGRDTQYF
TGTGCCAGCAGCTTAGGCGGGGGGAGGGATACGCAGTATTTT
>TRBJ2-3|.|TRBV27|TRBD2
CASSFLRGGRDTDTQYF
TGTGCCAGCAGTTTCCTTCGGGGGGGACGGGACACAGATACGCAGTATTTT
>TRBJ2-2|.|TRBV7-2|TRBD2
CASSLVALAGGTGELFF
TGTGCCAGCAGCTTAGTTGCACTAGCGGGGGGGACCGGGGAGCTGTTTTTT
>TRBJ1-6|.|TRBV27|TRBD1
CASSLRGPQISYNSPLHF
TGTGCCAGCAGTTTAAGGGGGCCGCAAATCTCCTATAATTCACCCCTCCACTTT
>TRBJ2-7|.|TRBV10-3|TRBD1
CAIRQGGMYEQYF
TGTGCCATCAGACAGGGGGGTATGTACGAGCAGTACTTC
>TRBJ2-3|.|TRBV11-2|TRBD1
CASSDRGSGDTQYF
TGTGCCAGCAGCGACAGGGGTTCCGGAGATACGCAGTATTTT
>TRBJ2-7|once|TRBV6-5|.
CATVGWRERRYEQYF
TGTGCCACCGTGGGGTGGCGGGAAAGACGGTACGAGCAGTACTTC
>TRBJ1-6|few|TRBV6-6|.
CASTYGGEGNSPLHF
TGTGCCAGCACCTATGGAGGGGAGGGTAATTCACCCCTCCACTTT
>TRBJ2-3|.|TRBV18|TRBD1
CASSPVGTGTLTDTQYF
TGTGCCAGCTCACCAGTAGGGACAGGGACATTAACAGATACGCAGTATTTT
>TRBJ1-2|once|TRBV3-1/TRBV3-2|.
CASSQDEAGEGVLYGYTF
TGTGCCAGCAGCCAAGATGAGGCAGGGGAGGGAGTCTTGTATGGCTACACCTTC